The 30 T cell receptor beta chains below all came from one sample that was sequenced in a study of PD-1 blockade in classical Hodgkin lymphoma. Every patient relapsed after autologous stem cell transplantation, and brentuximab vedotin exposure varied. TCRdb's table, derived via immunoSEQ multiplex PCR, lists solely in-frame clones and lacks some. The repertoire holds 10,000 to 15,000 clones, with 84% as singletons. The sequencing used peripheral blood mononuclear cells (PBMCs), collected at baseline. These TCRs come from a human donor with classical Hodgkin lymphoma.

The chain employs TRBV7-9 and TRBJ1-2; D is uncertain. CDR1 is SEHNR and CDR2 is FQNEAQ in the germline V gene (reference sequence). V was shortened by 4 bases and J by 1 base, with 7 bases between the two germline ends. The CDR3 consists of 13 residues. CDR3 sequence reads: CASSSQLNYGYTF. CDR3 DNA: TGTGCCAGCAGCTCCCAGCTTAACTATGGCTACACCTTC. Combining the CDR3 with reference TRBV7-9 and TRBJ1-2 gives the whole variable domain DTGVSQNPRHKITKRGQNVTFRCDPISEHNRLYWYRQTLGQGPEFLTYFQNEAQLEKSRLLSDRFSAERPKGSFSTLEIQRTEQGDSAMYLCASSSQLNYGYTFGSGTRLTVV.

The chain carries TRBV25-1 and TRBJ1-1; no clear D gene. CDR3 length: 12 amino acids. The V end was cut by 3 bases, the J end by 2 bases, with 4 bases between. Per the germline V gene, CDR1 is MGHDK and CDR2 is SYGVNS. The CDR3, as DNA: TGTGCCAGCAGTGAGGGTAACACTGAAGCTTTCTTT. This codes for CASSEGNTEAFF.

This rearrangement joins TRBV10-2 to TRBJ1-1; 8 bases are a match to TRBD1. Germline CDR1 is WSHSY and CDR2 is SAAADI. This CDR3 is built from 15 residues. Trimming at V came to 6 bases and at J to 4 bases, leaving 10 bases not matched to a gene. In DNA form, the CDR3 reads TGCGCCAGCAGGAGGACAGGGCTAAAGGGCACTGAAGCTTTCTTT. Encoded protein: CASRRTGLKGTEAFF.

This rearrangement joins TRBV6-1 to TRBJ1-5; D unresolved. Germline-derived CDR1 and CDR2 are MNHNS and SASEGT. The CDR3 extends over 14 amino acids. The V and J ends lost 4 bases and 5 bases respectively, with 12 bases between them. In DNA form, the CDR3 reads TGTGCCAGCAGTGGGCTTTTCTATTATCAGCCCCAGCATTTT. Its translation: CASSGLFYYQPQHF.

The table lists this clone with a count of one. The chain combines TRBV5-6 with TRBJ1-1; unclear D gene. Between the trimmed V and J ends, which lost 5 bases and 7 bases, there was a span of 3 bases. From germline, CDR1 is SGHDT and CDR2 YYEEEE. The CDR3 has 9 residues. The CDR3 nucleotides are TGTGCCAGCAGGATTGAAGCTTTCTTT. Amino acids: CASRIEAFF.

By share of the sample, this clone is medium-sized. J is TRBJ2-6 and V is TRBV7-9; no reliable D call. This CDR3 is 15 amino acids long. V was pared by 5 bases and J by 0 bases, with 8 bases between. Germline V gives CDR1 SEHNR, CDR2 FQNEAQ (reference sequence). CDR3: CASSLTGSGANVLTF. The CDR3 bases are TGTGCCAGCAGCCTAACGGGCTCTGGGGCCAACGTCCTGACTTTC.

This chain joins TRBV28 and TRBJ1-5; D is ambiguous. The V gene lost 6 bases and the J gene lost 0 bases, with 9 bases spanning the gap. Germline CDR1 reads MDHEN; CDR2 reads SYDVKM. This CDR3 spans 14 amino acids. CDR3 DNA: TGTGCCAGCAGCCGGAAATATAGCAATCAGCCCCAGCATTTT. Its translation: CASSRKYSNQPQHF.

As to this clone: Relative to the germline gene, one junction end is altered; a read error may explain this. The V call is TRBV4-3, the J call TRBJ1-2; D is undetermined. This CDR3 has 14 amino acids. The germline CDR1 and CDR2 sequences are LGHNA and YSLEER. The CDR3 region is CASSEDKTNYGYTF. The CDR3 DNA reads as TGCGCCAGCAGCGAAGACAAGACTAACTATGGCTACACCTTC.

The genes are TRBV29-1 and TRBJ2-5; the D gene could be TRBD1 or TRBD2 (5 bases each). The CDR3 runs to 11 residues. CDR1 and CDR2 from the germline V gene are SQVTM and ANQGSEA. The ends were cut back, 4 bases at V and 2 bases at J, with 5 bases in the middle. CDR3 sequence: CSVGGQETQYF. As DNA, the CDR3 is TGCAGCGTTGGGGGGCAAGAGACCCAGTACTTC. Using reference TRBV29-1 and TRBJ2-5 for the parts outside the CDR3, the full variable domain is SAVISQKPSRDICQRGTSLTIQCQVDSQVTMMFWYRQQPGQSLTLIATANQGSEATYESGFVIDKFPISRPNLTFSTLTVSNMSPEDSSIYLCSVGGQETQYFGPGTRLLVL.

V usage is TRBV9 and J usage is TRBJ2-5; 12 positions match TRBD1. The germline gives CDR1 SGDLS, CDR2 YYNGEE. V shed 3 bases and J 1 base; nucleotides not matched to a gene: 4. CDR3 length: 16 residues. CDR3 region: CASSARDRGPQETQYF. CDR3 bases: TGTGCCAGCAGCGCCCGGGACAGGGGGCCCCAAGAGACCCAGTACTTC. Based on the CDR3 plus reference TRBV9 and TRBJ2-5, the full variable domain is DSGVTQTPKHLITATGQRVTLRCSPRSGDLSVYWYQQSLDQGLQFLIQYYNGEERAKGNILERFSAQQFPDLHSELNLSSLELGDSALYFCASSARDRGPQETQYFGPGTRLLVL.

The chain couples TRBV7-9 to TRBJ1-1, with D possibly TRBD1 on 5 matching bases. The germline V gene encodes CDR1 SEHNR and CDR2 FQNEAQ (reference sequence). V was pared by 2 bases and J by 5 bases, with 12 bases between. This CDR3 spans 14 amino acids. The CDR3 is CASSLSRVGTEAFF. The CDR3 nucleotides are TGTGCCAGCAGCTTAAGCAGGGTTGGTACTGAAGCTTTCTTT.

The chain uses TRBV5-6 and TRBJ2-7; 8 bases match TRBD1. The CDR3 consists of 16 residues. The J segment lost 2 bases and the V segment lost 4 bases, leaving 11 bases of the junction unmatched. Germline V gives CDR1 SGHDT, CDR2 YYEEEE. Written as DNA, the CDR3 is TGTGCCAGCAGCCCGGCACCCGGACAGGGACCCTACGAGCAGTACTTC. Amino acids: CASSPAPGQGPYEQYF.

This clone was observed a few times. This rearrangement joins TRBV4-3 to TRBJ1-6; D gene ambiguous. Trimming took off 1 base at V and 7 bases at J, with 14 bases between the two ends. Germline V gene lookup returns CDR1 LGHNA and CDR2 YSLEER. The CDR3 spans 16 residues. CDR3 DNA: TGCGCCAGCAGCCAAGGTTCAGATCTGGTGAATTCACCCCTCCACTTT. Protein product: CASSQGSDLVNSPLHF.

V gene TRBV6-5 combines with J gene TRBJ1-4, with 10 bases matching TRBD1. Per germline, CDR1 MNHEY and CDR2 SVGAGI. The J segment lost 10 bases and the V segment lost 6 bases, leaving 8 bases of the junction unmatched. This CDR3 spans 14 amino acids. DNA for the CDR3: TGTGCCAGCAGGACAGGGGGCGAGTCGGGAAAACTGTTTTTT. Its translation: CASRTGGESGKLFF.

The rearrangement uses TRBV6-5 and TRBJ2-7; TRBD1 matches 7 bases. The trim removed 3 bases at V and 3 bases at J, leaving 5 bases unmatched. The CDR3 totals 14 residues. CDR1 and CDR2 from the germline V gene are MNHEY and SVGAGI. The CDR3 loop reads CASSYKTGLYEQYF. In DNA, the CDR3 is TGTGCCAGCAGTTATAAGACAGGGCTCTACGAGCAGTACTTC.

As DNA, the CDR3 is TGTGCCAGCAGTTTGTCGGGAGACTACGAGCAGTACTTC. It translates to CASSLSGDYEQYF. This sequence joins TRBV6-6 and TRBJ2-7, with a possible D match to TRBD2 (6 bases). Per germline, CDR1 MNHNY and CDR2 SVGAGI (reference sequence). This CDR3 contains 13 residues. Trimming stripped 4 bases from V and 3 bases from J, with 10 bases between.

This clone occurred a few times. V usage is TRBV28 and J usage is TRBJ2-7; D is perhaps TRBD1 (6 bases). Germline V CDR1 and CDR2: MDHEN, SYDVKM. The V end lost 0 bases, the J end lost 5 bases, and 17 bases lay between the germline ends. This CDR3 spans 16 amino acids. The CDR3 is CASSLWFRGRAHEQYF. CDR3 sequence (DNA): TGTGCCAGCAGTTTATGGTTCAGGGGTCGGGCCCACGAGCAGTACTTC. The variable domain in full, completed from reference TRBV28 and TRBJ2-7, reads DVKVTQSSRYLVKRTGEKVFLECVQDMDHENMFWYRQDPGLGLRLIYFSYDVKMKEKGDIPEGYSVSREKKERFSLILESASTNQTSMYLCASSLWFRGRAHEQYFGPGTRLTVT.

The chain combines TRBV27 with TRBJ2-3; 7 bases fit TRBD2. The CDR3 runs to 14 residues. Germline V CDR1 and CDR2: MNHEY, SMNVEV (reference sequence). The ends lost 3 bases at V and 5 bases at J; junction bases unmatched: 5. The CDR3 here is CASSFTLAVDTQYF. In nucleotides, the CDR3 is TGTGCCAGCAGTTTTACCCTAGCGGTAGATACGCAGTATTTT.

The CDR3 DNA reads TGTGCCAGCAGCTCCAGCGGGGGGGCCGTAGATACGCAGTATTTT. Amino acid sequence: CASSSSGGAVDTQYF. The rearrangement joins TRBV11-3 to TRBJ2-3, with 10 bases aligning to TRBD2. Germline CDR1 and CDR2: SGHNT and YENEEA. J gave up 5 bases and V 4 bases, and 6 bases lay outside the gene matches. The CDR3 runs to 15 residues.

This chain links TRBV5-1 with TRBJ2-2; D not resolved. Per germline, CDR1 SGHRS and CDR2 YFSETQ. V shed 3 bases and J shed 0 bases, with 9 bases lying between them. The CDR3 is 15 amino acids. CDR3 amino acids: CASSSDVANTGELFF. The CDR3 coding sequence is TGCGCCAGCAGCTCCGATGTCGCGAACACCGGGGAGCTGTTTTTT.

The chain couples TRBV7-6 to TRBJ2-7; D possibly corresponds to TRBD1 (5 bases). Trimming took 5 bases from V and 2 from J, leaving 10 bases between them. Looked up from germline, CDR1 is SGHVS and CDR2 is FNYEAQ. The CDR3 sequence is 13 residues long. This chain's CDR3 is CASSPDTPYEQYF. The DNA for the CDR3 is TGTGCCAGCAGCCCGGACACCCCCTACGAGCAGTACTTC.

J is TRBJ1-1 and V is TRBV7-9, with no clear D. The ends were cut back, 6 bases at V and 3 bases at J, with 20 bases in the middle. The CDR3 runs to 16 residues. Germline V CDR1 and CDR2: SEHNR, FQNEAQ (reference sequence). This chain's CDR3 is CASRWGGSRGDTEAFF. The CDR3 DNA reads as TGTGCCAGCAGGTGGGGTGGGTCCCGAGGAGACACTGAAGCTTTCTTT.

The rearrangement links TRBV12-5 to TRBJ2-1; D unresolved. Trimming cost V 0 bases and J 8 bases, with 5 bases left between them. The CDR3 length is 12 residues. Germline CDR1 LGHNT, CDR2 FRNRAP. For the CDR3, the DNA is TGTGCTAGTGGTTTGGTAGGCTATGAGCAGTTCTTC. It is translated as CASGLVGYEQFF.

This rearrangement joins TRBV4-3 to TRBJ1-2, with D possibly matching TRBD1 (5 bases). V lost 0 bases, J lost 14 bases, and 19 bases lay in between. Germline V lookup: CDR1 LGHNA, CDR2 YSLEER. This CDR3 has 14 amino acids. The CDR3, as DNA: TGCGCCAGCAGCCAAGATCATCTTATAGGGGCTAGGACCTTC. It is translated as CASSQDHLIGARTF.

This clone came up a few times. CDR3 residues: CASRQGPAKNIQYF. For the CDR3, the DNA is TGTGCCAGCCGGCAGGGACCAGCCAAAAACATTCAGTACTTC. This chain connects TRBV6-1 to TRBJ2-4; D might be TRBD1 or TRBD2, each matching 5 bases. The length of the CDR3 is 14 residues. Deletions cut 8 bases from V and 0 bases from J, with 11 bases between. Germline CDR1 MNHNS, CDR2 SASEGT.

The gene calls are TRBV7-9 and TRBJ2-7; 7 bases match TRBD1. Per the germline V gene, CDR1 is SEHNR and CDR2 is FQNEAQ (reference sequence). This CDR3 comprises 13 residues. Trimming at V came to 4 bases and at J to 3 bases, leaving 3 bases not matched to a gene. CDR3 sequence: CASSSPGGYEQYF. CDR3 in DNA: TGTGCCAGCAGCTCCCCAGGGGGCTACGAGCAGTACTTC. Drawing the rest from reference TRBV7-9 and TRBJ2-7, the complete variable domain is DTGVSQNPRHKITKRGQNVTFRCDPISEHNRLYWYRQTLGQGPEFLTYFQNEAQLEKSRLLSDRFSAERPKGSFSTLEIQRTEQGDSAMYLCASSSPGGYEQYFGPGTRLTVT.

The V call is TRBV30, the J call TRBJ1-1; D perhaps matches TRBD1 (6 bases). Germline CDR1 reads GTSNPN; CDR2 reads SVGIG (reference sequence). Between the trimmed V and J ends, which lost 2 bases and 0 bases, there was a span of 10 bases. CDR3 length equals 14 residues. The chain's CDR3 is CAWSWTALNTEAFF. In nucleotides, the CDR3 is TGTGCCTGGAGTTGGACAGCCCTGAACACTGAAGCTTTCTTT. The full variable domain, in which reference TRBV30 and TRBJ1-1 provide the parts outside the CDR3, is SQTIHQWPATLVQPVGSPLSLECTVEGTSNPNLYWYRQAAGRGLQLLFYSVGIGQISSEVPQNLSASRPQDRQFILSSKKLLLSDSGFYLCAWSWTALNTEAFFGQGTRLTVV.

The gene calls are TRBV11-3 and TRBJ2-3; TRBD2 aligns across 8 bases. The CDR3 consists of 14 residues. Germline CDR1 reads SGHNT; CDR2 reads YENEEA. V was pared by 3 bases and J by 6 bases, with 5 bases of the junction left unmatched. Here the CDR3 DNA reads TGTGCCAGCAGCTTTGGACGGGGGGGCGATACGCAGTATTTT. Protein sequence: CASSFGRGGDTQYF. Complete variable domain (other parts from reference TRBV11-3 and TRBJ2-3): EAGVVQSPRYKIIEKKQPVAFWCNPISGHNTLYWYLQNLGQGPELLIRYENEEAVDDSQLPKDRFSAERLKGVDSTLKIQPAELGDSAVYLCASSFGRGGDTQYFGPGTRLTVL.

This chain uses TRBV28 with TRBJ2-1; D uncertain. CDR1 and CDR2 from the germline V gene are MDHEN and SYDVKM. There are 12 residues in the CDR3. Deletions cut 7 bases from V and 8 bases from J, with 12 bases between. CDR3 residues: CASTDGIYEQFF. The CDR3 region has the DNA TGTGCCAGCACCGACGGTATTTATGAGCAGTTCTTC.

The chain recombines TRBV19 with TRBJ1-6; 7 positions match TRBD1. The CDR3 covers 16 residues. The V and J ends lost 5 bases and 8 bases, in that order; junction bases with no gene match: 12. Germline V CDR1 and CDR2: LNHDA, SQIVND (reference sequence). Written as DNA, the CDR3 is TGTGCCAGTAGTTTCGCACCGACAGGGTTCGATTCACCCCTCCACTTT. Encoded protein: CASSFAPTGFDSPLHF.